A selection of T cell receptor beta chains follows, all from one sample in a study of shared clonotypes between healthy human individuals. Sequenced by immunoSEQ multiplex PCR; TCRdb stores in-frame clones only, minus some. The repertoire holds millions of clones, with roughly 94% as singletons. The source material was naive CD4+ T cells sorted from blood. These receptors were collected from a man between 18 and 35 years old in good health. The CDR3 runs from the conserved cysteine through the conserved F or W. D genes are given only for firm matches.

d_gene	v_gene	j_gene	CDR3aa
.	TRBV7-9	TRBJ2-1	CASIVGSSYNEQFF
.	TRBV6-6	TRBJ1-5	CASSATVVSNQPQHF
.	TRBV20-1	TRBJ1-1	CSARERREAFF
.	TRBV30	TRBJ1-1	CAWSAAREAFF
.	TRBV7-9	TRBJ1-2	CASSLGIDLPYGYTF
TRBD1	TRBV11-3	TRBJ2-5	CASSQTGASQETQYF
.	TRBV28	TRBJ1-2	CASSLVAVGYGYTF
TRBD2	TRBV2	TRBJ2-7	CASSGAGGPYEQYF
.	TRBV2	TRBJ1-3	CASSGGYAGNTIYF
TRBD2	TRBV11-2	TRBJ2-1	CASSLDGAGVYNEQFF
.	TRBV9	TRBJ2-5	CASSVGSDRHQETQYF
TRBD1	TRBV18	TRBJ1-2	CASSPIGGQGTVSYGYTF
.	TRBV4-1	TRBJ1-5	CASSQVLSQPQHF
TRBD1	TRBV28	TRBJ1-2	CASTFDRAYGYTF
.	TRBV30	TRBJ1-6	CACTGSAGSPLHF
.	TRBV28	TRBJ1-4	CASTSGQISEKLFF
TRBD1	TRBV29-1	TRBJ1-2	CSVSPGTGAGSSYTF
TRBD2	TRBV5-8	TRBJ2-1	CASSSRGDPYNEQFF
TRBD1	TRBV7-9	TRBJ1-6	CASSSRGQNNSPLHF
.	TRBV4-1	TRBJ1-1	CASSPPGSPNTEAFF
.	TRBV2	TRBJ2-3	CASSAIKWTDTQYF
TRBD2	TRBV28	TRBJ2-3	CASSLPGAGEADTQYF
.	TRBV19	TRBJ1-1	CASSNRNTEAFF
TRBD1	TRBV6-4	TRBJ2-7	CASRATGSYEQYF
.	TRBV9	TRBJ1-1	CASSVVQQMNTEAFF
TRBD2	TRBV11-2	TRBJ2-3	CASSLERLAGTDTQYF
.	TRBV10-3	TRBJ2-3	CAISGADRTSTDTQYF
.	TRBV7-2	TRBJ2-3	CASSGARGDTQYF
.	TRBV7-2	TRBJ1-2	CASTSNQGSYTF
.	TRBV9	TRBJ2-7	CASSVDGGGSYEQYF
TRBD2	TRBV2	TRBJ2-3	CASISSGGARGTDTQYF
.	TRBV30	TRBJ1-1	CAWTPWGMNTEAFF
TRBD1	TRBV7-9	TRBJ2-5	CASSPGDSWKYQETQYF
.	TRBV7-2	TRBJ2-1	CASSLLDRGPYNEQFF
.	TRBV4-2	TRBJ1-5	CASSQDGLGSNQPQHF
.	TRBV6-5	TRBJ1-5	CASSYLSSNQPQHF
.	TRBV30	TRBJ2-2	CAWRTSKTTGELFF
.	TRBV6-1	TRBJ2-7	CASSERTASYEQYF
.	TRBV11-2	TRBJ1-1	CASSLPGYTEAFF
TRBD2	TRBV6-6	TRBJ2-1	CASSSWTSGSYEQFF
.	TRBV11-2	TRBJ2-5	CASRSPPQETQYF
TRBD1	TRBV4-1	TRBJ2-2	CASSQVPGQATPNTGELFF
.	TRBV11-2	TRBJ2-2	CASSFQGLDNTGELFF
.	TRBV30	TRBJ1-6	CAWSTQGPPPLHF
.	TRBV6-5	TRBJ2-1	CASRTGASYNEQFF
.	TRBV11-2	TRBJ2-1	CASSSRDEQFF
.	TRBV5-1	TRBJ2-5	CASSRAGQPDQETQYF
.	TRBV7-2	TRBJ1-4	CASSSGPLGEKLFF
TRBD1	TRBV6-6	TRBJ1-3	CASSFGQGSGNTIYF
.	TRBV2	TRBJ1-1	CASSVREGGWTEAFF